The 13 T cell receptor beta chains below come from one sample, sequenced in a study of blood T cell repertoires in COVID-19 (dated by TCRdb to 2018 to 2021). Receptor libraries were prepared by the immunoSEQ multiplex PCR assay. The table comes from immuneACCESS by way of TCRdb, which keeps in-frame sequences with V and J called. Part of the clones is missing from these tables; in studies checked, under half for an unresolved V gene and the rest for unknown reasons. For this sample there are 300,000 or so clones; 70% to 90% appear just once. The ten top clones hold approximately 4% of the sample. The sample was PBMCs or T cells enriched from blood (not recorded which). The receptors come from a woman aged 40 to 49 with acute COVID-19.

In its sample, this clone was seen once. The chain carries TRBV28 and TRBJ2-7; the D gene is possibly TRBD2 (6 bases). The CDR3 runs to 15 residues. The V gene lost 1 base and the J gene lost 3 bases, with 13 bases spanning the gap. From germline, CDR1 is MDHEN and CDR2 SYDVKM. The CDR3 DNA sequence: TGTGCCAGCAGTTTATCCGCCGGGAGAGACTACGAGCAGTACTTC. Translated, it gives CASSLSAGRDYEQYF. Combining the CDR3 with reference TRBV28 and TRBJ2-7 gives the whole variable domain DVKVTQSSRYLVKRTGEKVFLECVQDMDHENMFWYRQDPGLGLRLIYFSYDVKMKEKGDIPEGYSVSREKKERFSLILESASTNQTSMYLCASSLSAGRDYEQYFGPGTRLTVT.

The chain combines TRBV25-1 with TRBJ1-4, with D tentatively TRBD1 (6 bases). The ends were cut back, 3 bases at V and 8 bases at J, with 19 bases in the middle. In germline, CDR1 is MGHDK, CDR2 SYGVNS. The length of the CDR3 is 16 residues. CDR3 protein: CASSDPPGGAKEKLFF. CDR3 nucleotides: TGTGCCAGCAGTGACCCCCCGGGGGGCGCAAAAGAAAAACTGTTTTTT.

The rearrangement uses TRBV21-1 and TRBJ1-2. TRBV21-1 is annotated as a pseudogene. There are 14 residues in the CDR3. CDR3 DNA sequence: TGTGCCAGCGGAGTGAGGGAGGGAGACTATGGCTACACCTTC. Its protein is CASGVREGDYGYTF.

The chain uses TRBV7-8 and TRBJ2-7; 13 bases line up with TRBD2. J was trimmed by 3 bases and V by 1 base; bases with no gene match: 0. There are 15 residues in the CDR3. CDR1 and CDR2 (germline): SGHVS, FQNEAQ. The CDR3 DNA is TGTGCCAGCAGCTTAGGGACTAGCGGGGGCTACGAGCAGTACTTC. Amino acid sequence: CASSLGTSGGYEQYF.

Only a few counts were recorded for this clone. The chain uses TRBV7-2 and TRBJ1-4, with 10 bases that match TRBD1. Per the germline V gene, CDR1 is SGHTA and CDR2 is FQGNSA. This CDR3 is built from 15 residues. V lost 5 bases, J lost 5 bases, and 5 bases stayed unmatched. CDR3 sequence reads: CASSPRDRGNEKLFF. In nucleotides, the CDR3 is TGTGCCAGCAGCCCGAGGGACAGGGGAAATGAAAAACTGTTTTTT. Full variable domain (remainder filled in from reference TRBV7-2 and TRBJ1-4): GAGVSQSPSNKVTEKGKDVELRCDPISGHTALYWYRQSLGQGLEFLIYFQGNSAPDKSGLPSDRFSAERTGGSVSTLTIQRTQQEDSAVYLCASSPRDRGNEKLFFGSGTQLSVL.

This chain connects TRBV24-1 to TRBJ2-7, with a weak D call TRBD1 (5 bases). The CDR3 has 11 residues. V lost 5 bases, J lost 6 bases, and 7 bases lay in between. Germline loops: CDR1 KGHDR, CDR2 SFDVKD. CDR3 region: CATSAGIEQYF. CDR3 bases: TGTGCCACCAGTGCAGGGATCGAGCAGTACTTC.

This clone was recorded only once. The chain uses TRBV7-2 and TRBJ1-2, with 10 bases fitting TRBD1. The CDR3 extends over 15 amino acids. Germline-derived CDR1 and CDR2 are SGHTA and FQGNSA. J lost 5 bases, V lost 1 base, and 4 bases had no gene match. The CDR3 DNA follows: TGTGCCAGCAGCTTAGGGACGGGACAGGGGTATGGCTACACCTTC. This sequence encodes CASSLGTGQGYGYTF.

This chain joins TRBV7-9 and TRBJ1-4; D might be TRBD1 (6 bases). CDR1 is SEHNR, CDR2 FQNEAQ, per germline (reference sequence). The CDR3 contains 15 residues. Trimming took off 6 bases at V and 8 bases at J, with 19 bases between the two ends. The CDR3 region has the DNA TGTGCCAGCAGTCTAGGGGACCACCAGGGGGAAAAACTGTTTTTT. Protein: CASSLGDHQGEKLFF.

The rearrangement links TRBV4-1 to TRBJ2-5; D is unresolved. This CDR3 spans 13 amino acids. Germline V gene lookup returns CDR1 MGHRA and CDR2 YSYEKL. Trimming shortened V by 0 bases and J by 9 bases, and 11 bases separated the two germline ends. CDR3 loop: CASSQERSLPQYF. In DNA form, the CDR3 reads TGCGCCAGCAGCCAAGAACGTAGTCTTCCCCAGTACTTC.

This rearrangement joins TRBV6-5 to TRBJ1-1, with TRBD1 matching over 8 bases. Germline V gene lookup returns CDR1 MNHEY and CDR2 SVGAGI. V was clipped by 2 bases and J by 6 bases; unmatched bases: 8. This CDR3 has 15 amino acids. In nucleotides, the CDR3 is TGTGCCAGCAGTTACCTCGACAGGGGAAAAGCTGAAGCTTTCTTT. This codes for CASSYLDRGKAEAFF.

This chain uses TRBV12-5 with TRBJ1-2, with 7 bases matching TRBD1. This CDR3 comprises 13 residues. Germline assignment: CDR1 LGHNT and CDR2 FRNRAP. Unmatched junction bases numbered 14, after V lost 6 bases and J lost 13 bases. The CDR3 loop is CASGSLSGQRLTF. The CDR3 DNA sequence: TGTGCTAGTGGCTCCCTTTCGGGACAGCGACTCACCTTC.

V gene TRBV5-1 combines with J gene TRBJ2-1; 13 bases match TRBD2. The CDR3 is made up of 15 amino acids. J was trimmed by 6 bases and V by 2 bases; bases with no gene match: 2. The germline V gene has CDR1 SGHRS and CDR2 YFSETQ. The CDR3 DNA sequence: TGCGCCAGCAGCTTTGGGACTAGCGGGACCAATGAGCAGTTCTTC. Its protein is CASSFGTSGTNEQFF.

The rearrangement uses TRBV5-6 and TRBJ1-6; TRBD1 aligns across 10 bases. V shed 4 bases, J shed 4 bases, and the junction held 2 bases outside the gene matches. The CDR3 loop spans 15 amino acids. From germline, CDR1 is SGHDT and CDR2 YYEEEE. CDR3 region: CASSKDRGYNSPLHF. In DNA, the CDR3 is TGTGCCAGCAGCAAGGACAGGGGGTATAATTCACCCCTCCACTTT.